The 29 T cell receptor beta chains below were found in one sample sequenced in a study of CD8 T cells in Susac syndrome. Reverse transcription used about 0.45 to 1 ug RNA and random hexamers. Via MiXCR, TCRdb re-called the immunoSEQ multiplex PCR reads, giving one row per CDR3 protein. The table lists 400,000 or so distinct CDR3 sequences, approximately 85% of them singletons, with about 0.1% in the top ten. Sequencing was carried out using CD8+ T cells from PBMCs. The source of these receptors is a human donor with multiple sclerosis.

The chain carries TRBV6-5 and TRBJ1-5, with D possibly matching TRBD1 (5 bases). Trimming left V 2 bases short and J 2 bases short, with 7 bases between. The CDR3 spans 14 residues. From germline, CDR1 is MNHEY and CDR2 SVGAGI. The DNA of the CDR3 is TGTGCCAGCAGTTACGGGGCCGGCAATCAGCCCCAGCATTTT. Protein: CASSYGAGNQPQHF.

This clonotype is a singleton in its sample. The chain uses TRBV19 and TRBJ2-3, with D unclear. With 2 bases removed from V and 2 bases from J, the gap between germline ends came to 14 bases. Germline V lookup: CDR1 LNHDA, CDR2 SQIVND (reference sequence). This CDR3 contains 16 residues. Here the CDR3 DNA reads TGTGCCAGTAGTATAAATAGTTACAACTCCACAGATACGCAGTATTTT. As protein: CASSINSYNSTDTQYF.

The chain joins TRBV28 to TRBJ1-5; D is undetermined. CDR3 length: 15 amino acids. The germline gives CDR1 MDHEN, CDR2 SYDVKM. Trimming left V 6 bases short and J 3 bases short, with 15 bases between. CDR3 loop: CASSRRAGVNQPQHF. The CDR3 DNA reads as TGTGCCAGCAGCCGACGGGCGGGAGTCAATCAGCCCCAGCATTTT.

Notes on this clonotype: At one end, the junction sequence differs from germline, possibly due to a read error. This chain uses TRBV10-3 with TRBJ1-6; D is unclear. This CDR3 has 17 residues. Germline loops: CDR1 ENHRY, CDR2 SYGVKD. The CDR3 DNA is TGTGCCATCAGTGAGTCCCCGACTACGGAAGATAATTCACCCCCCCACTTT. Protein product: CAISESPTTEDNSPPHF.

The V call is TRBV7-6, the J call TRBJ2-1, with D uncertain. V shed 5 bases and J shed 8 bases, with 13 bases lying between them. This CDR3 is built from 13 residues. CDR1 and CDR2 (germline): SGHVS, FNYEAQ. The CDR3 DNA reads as TGTGCCAGCAGCCAGAGGCTACACGATGAGCAGTTCTTC. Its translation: CASSQRLHDEQFF.

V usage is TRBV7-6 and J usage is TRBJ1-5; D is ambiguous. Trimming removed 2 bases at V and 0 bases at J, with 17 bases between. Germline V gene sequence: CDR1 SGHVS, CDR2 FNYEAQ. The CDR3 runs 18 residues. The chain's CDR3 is CASSLPNRQTYSNQPQHF. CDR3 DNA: TGTGCCAGCAGCTTACCCAATCGTCAGACCTATAGCAATCAGCCCCAGCATTTT.

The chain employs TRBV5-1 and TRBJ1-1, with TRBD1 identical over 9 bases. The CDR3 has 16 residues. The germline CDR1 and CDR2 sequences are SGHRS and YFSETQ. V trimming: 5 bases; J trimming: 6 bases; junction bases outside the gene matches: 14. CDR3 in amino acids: CASSGDREDSSAEAFF. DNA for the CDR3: TGCGCCAGCAGTGGGGACAGGGAGGATAGCTCCGCTGAAGCTTTCTTT.

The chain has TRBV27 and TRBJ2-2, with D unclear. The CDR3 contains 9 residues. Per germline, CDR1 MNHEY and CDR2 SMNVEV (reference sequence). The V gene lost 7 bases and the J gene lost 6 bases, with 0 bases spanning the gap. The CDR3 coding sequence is TGTGCCAGCACCGGGGAGCTGTTTTTT. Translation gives CASTGELFF.

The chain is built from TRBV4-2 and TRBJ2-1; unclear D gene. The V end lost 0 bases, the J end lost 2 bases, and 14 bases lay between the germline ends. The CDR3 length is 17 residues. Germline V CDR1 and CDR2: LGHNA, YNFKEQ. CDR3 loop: CASSQEGPGRAYNEQFF. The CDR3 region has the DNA TGTGCCAGCAGCCAAGAGGGCCCCGGTAGGGCCTACAATGAGCAGTTCTTC.

The CDR3 DNA reads TGTGCCAGCAGCTTAGAAACCGGGACAGACCTTGGAAACACCATATATTTT. Amino acid sequence: CASSLETGTDLGNTIYF. This chain links TRBV7-9 with TRBJ1-3; the match to TRBD1 covers 7 bases. V was pared by 1 base and J by 3 bases, with 9 bases of the junction left unmatched. This CDR3 spans 17 amino acids. Germline CDR1 reads SEHNR; CDR2 reads FQNEAQ (reference sequence). Full variable domain (rest looked up from reference TRBV7-9 and TRBJ1-3): DTGVSQNPRHKITKRGQNVTFRCDPISEHNRLYWYRQTLGQGPEFLTYFQNEAQLEKSRLLSDRFSAERPKGSFSTLEIQRTEQGDSAMYLCASSLETGTDLGNTIYFGEGSWLTVV.

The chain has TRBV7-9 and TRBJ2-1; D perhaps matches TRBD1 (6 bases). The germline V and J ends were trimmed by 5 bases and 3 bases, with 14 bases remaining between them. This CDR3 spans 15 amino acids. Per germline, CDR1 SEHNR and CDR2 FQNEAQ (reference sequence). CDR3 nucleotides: TGTGCCAGCAGCGCCGAGGGCAGGGGCTACAATGAGCAGTTCTTC. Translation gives CASSAEGRGYNEQFF.

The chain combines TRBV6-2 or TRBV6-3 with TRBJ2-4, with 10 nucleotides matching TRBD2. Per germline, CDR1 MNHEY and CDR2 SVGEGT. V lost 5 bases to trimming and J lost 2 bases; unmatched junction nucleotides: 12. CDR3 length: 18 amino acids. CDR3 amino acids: CASSPGLAAISSKNIQYF. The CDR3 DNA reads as TGTGCCAGCAGTCCAGGACTAGCGGCCATCAGTTCCAAAAACATTCAGTACTTC.

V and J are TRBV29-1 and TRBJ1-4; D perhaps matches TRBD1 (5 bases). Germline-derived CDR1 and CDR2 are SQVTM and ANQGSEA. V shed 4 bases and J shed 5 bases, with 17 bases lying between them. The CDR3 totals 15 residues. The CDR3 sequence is CSVARAGGVNEKLFF. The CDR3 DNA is TGCAGCGTTGCCCGTGCGGGGGGGGTAAATGAAAAACTGTTTTTT.

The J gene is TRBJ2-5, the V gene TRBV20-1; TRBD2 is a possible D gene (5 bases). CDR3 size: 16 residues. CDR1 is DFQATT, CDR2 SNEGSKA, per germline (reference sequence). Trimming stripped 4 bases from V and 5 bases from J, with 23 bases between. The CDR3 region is CSATGEKDGKWETQYF. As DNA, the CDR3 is TGCAGTGCTACCGGGGAGAAGGACGGGAAGTGGGAGACCCAGTACTTC.

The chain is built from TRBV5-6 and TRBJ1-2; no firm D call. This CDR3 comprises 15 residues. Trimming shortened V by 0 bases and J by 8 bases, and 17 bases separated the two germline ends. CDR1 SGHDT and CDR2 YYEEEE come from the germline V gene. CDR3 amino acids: CASSLAPTNRRGYTF. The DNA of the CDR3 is TGTGCCAGCAGCTTGGCCCCGACTAACCGACGGGGCTACACCTTC.

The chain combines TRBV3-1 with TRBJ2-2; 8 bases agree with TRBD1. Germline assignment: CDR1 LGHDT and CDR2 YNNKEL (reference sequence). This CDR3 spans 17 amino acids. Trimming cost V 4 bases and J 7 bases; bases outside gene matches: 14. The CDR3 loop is CASSPTGVSRGFGELFF. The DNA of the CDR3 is TGTGCCAGCAGCCCGACAGGGGTTTCCAGGGGTTTCGGGGAGCTGTTTTTT.

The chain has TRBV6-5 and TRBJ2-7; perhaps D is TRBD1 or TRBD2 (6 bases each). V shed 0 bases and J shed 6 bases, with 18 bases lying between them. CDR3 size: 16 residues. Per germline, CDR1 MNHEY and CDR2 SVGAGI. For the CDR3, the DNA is TGTGCCAGCAGTTACTCGATGGGGGGCGAGAACGGCGAGCAGTACTTC. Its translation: CASSYSMGGENGEQYF.

The CDR3 region has the DNA TGTGCCAGCAGTAAATATCCGGGACAGGGGGGGTACGAGCAGTACTTC. Translating it yields CASSKYPGQGGYEQYF. The chain combines TRBV27 with TRBJ2-7; 11 nucleotides align to TRBD1. Trimming cost V 5 bases and J 4 bases; bases outside gene matches: 10. Germline CDR1 is MNHEY and CDR2 is SMNVEV (reference sequence). The CDR3 is 16 residues long.

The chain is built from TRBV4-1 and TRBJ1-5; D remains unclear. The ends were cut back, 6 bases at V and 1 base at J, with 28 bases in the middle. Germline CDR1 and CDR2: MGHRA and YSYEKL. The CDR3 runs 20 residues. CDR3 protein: CASSRMGDPTQIFSNQPQHF. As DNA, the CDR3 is TGCGCCAGCAGTCGGATGGGAGACCCGACTCAAATCTTCAGCAATCAGCCCCAGCATTTT.

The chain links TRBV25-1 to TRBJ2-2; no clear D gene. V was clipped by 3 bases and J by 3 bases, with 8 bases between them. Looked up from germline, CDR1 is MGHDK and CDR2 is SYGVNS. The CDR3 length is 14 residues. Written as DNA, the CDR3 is TGTGCCAGCAGTGAGCGAAGCTACACCGGGGAGCTGTTTTTT. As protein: CASSERSYTGELFF.

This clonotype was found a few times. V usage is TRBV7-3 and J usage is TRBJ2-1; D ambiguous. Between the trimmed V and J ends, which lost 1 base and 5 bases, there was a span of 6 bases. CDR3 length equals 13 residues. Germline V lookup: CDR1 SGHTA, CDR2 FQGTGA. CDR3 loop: CASSLKQHNEQFF. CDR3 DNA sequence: TGTGCCAGCAGCTTAAAACAACACAATGAGCAGTTCTTC.

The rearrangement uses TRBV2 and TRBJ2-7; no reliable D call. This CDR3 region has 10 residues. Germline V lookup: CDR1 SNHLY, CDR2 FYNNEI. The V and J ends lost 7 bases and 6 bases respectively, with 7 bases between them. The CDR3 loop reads CASNDIEQYF. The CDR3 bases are TGTGCCAGCAACGACATCGAGCAGTACTTC.

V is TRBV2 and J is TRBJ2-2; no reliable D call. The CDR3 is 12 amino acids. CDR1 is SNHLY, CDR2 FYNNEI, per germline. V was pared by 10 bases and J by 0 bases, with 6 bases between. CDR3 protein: CATLSNTGELFF. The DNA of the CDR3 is TGTGCCACATTGTCGAACACCGGGGAGCTGTTTTTT.

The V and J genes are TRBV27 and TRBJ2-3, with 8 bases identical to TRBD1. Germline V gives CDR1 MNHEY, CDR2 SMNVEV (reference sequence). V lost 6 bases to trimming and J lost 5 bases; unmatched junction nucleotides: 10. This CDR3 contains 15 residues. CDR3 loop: CASRDGQGLVDTQYF. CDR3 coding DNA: TGTGCCAGCAGAGACGGACAGGGCTTAGTAGATACGCAGTATTTT.

CDR3 amino acids: CSASPQVAGENIQYF. CDR3 coding DNA: TGCAGTGCTAGTCCACAGGTAGCGGGCGAAAACATTCAGTACTTC. The chain is built from TRBV20-1 and TRBJ2-4; 7 nucleotides align to TRBD2. Per germline, CDR1 DFQATT and CDR2 SNEGSKA (reference sequence). CDR3 length equals 15 residues. V lost 3 bases, J lost 5 bases, and 10 bases stayed unmatched.

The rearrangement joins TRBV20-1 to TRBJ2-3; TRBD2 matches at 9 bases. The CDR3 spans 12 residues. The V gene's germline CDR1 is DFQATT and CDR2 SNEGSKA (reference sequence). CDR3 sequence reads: CSTEAGGATQYF. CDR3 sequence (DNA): TGCAGCACGGAAGCGGGAGGTGCTACGCAGTATTTT.

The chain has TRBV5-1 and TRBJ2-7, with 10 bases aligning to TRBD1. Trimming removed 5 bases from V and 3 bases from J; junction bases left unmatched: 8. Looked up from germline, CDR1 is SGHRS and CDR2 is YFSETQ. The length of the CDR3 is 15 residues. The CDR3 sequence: CASRPGQGVDYEQYF. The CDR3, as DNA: TGCGCCAGCAGACCTGGACAGGGGGTGGACTACGAGCAGTACTTC.

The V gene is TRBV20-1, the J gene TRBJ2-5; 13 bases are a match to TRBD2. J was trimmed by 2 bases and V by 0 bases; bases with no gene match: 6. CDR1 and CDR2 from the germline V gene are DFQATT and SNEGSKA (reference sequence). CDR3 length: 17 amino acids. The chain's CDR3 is CSARDWTSGGGQETQYF. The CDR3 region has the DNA TGCAGTGCTAGAGATTGGACTAGCGGGGGAGGGCAAGAGACCCAGTACTTC.

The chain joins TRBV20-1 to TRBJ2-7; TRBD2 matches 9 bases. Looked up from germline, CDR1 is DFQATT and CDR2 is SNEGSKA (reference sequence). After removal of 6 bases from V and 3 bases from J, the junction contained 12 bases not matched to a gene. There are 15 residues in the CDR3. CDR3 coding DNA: TGCAGTGCCGAGGGGTCTCTAGCGGGACTCTACGAGCAGTACTTC. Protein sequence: CSAEGSLAGLYEQYF.